The clone carrying this T cell receptor (beta chain) has a single count. Antigen: not known. These data belong to a study of shared clonotypes between healthy human individuals. Study-wide context: Donor ages ranged 18 to 49 years: two women, a few men. General study findings and limits: An expected dependence of interdonor clonotype sharing on sequencing depth was noted.

Libraries were prepared by immunoSEQ multiplex PCR; TCRdb keeps only in-frame clonotypes and omits some of them. The sample lists 1,500,000 or so clones; approximately 98.5% were seen once. V lost 1 base, J lost 9 bases, and 19 bases lay in between. CDR1 is SGHTA, CDR2 FQGNSA, per germline. The CDR3 runs to 15 residues. The chain employs TRBV7-2 and TRBJ2-7, with TRBD1 as a possible D gene (6 bases). The sequencing sample was made of naive CD4+ T cells sorted from blood. Regarding subset: CD45RA+ positively selected. The origin of this receptor is a man in his thirties or forties in good health. CDR3 in DNA: TGTGCCAGCAGCTTAGTATTTGACAGGAGCCAAACGCAGTACTTC. Encoded protein: CASSLVFDRSQTQYF.